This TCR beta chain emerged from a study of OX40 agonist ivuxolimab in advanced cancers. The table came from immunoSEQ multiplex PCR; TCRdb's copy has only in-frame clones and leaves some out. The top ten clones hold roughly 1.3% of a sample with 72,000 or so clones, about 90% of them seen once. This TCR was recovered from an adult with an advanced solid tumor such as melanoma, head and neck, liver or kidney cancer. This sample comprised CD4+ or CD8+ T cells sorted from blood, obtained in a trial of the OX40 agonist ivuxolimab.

CDR3 nucleotide sequence: TGTGCCAGCAGTGACTCTGGGGCCAACGTCCTGACTTTC. As protein: CASSDSGANVLTF. This rearrangement joins TRBV6-4 to TRBJ2-6; D is uncertain. V lost 0 bases and J 3 bases, leaving 0 bases between the germline ends. Per the germline V gene, CDR1 is MRHNA and CDR2 is SNTAGT. The CDR3 runs 13 residues.